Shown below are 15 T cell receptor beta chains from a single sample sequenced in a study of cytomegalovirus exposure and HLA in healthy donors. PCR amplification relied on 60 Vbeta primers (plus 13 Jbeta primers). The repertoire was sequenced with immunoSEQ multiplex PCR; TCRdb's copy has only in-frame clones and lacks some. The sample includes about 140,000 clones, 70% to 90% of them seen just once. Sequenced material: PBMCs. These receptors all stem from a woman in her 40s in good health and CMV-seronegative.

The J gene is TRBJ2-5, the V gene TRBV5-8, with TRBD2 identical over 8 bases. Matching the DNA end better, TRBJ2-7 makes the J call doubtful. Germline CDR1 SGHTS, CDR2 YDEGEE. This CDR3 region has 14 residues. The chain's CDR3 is CASGPRGGAHEQYF. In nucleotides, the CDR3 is TGTGCCAGCGGGCCCCGGGGGGGCGCCCACGAGCAGTACTTC.

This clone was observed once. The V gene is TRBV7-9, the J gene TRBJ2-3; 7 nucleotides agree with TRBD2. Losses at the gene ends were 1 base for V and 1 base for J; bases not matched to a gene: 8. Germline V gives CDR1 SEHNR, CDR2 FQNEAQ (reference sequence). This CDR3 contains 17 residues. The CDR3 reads CASSLETSAPGTDTQYF. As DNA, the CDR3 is TGTGCCAGCAGCTTAGAAACTAGCGCTCCGGGCACAGATACGCAGTATTTT.

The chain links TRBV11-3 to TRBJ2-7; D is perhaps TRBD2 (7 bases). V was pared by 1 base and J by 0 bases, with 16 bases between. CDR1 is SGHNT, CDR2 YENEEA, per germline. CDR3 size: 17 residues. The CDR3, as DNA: TGTGCCAGCAGCTTAGGGACAGCCAGCGGGGCCTCCTACGAGCAGTACTTC. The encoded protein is CASSLGTASGASYEQYF.

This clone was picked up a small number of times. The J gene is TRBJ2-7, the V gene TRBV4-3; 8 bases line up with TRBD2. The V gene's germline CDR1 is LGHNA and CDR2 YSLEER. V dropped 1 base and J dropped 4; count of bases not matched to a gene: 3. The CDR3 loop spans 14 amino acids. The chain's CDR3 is CASSQAAGAYEQYF. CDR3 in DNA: TGCGCCAGCAGCCAAGCAGCGGGGGCTTACGAGCAGTACTTC.

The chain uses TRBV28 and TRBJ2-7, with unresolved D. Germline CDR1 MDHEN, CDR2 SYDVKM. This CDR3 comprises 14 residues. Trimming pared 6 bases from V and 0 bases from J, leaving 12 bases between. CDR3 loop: CASRSGPSSYEQYF. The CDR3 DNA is TGTGCCAGCAGGTCGGGTCCGTCCTCCTACGAGCAGTACTTC.

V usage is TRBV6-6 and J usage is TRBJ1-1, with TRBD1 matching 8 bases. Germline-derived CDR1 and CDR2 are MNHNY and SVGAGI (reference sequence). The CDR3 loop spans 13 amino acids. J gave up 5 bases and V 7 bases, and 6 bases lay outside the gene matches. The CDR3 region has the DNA TGTGCCAGCATTCCGGGACAGGCAACTGAAGCTTTCTTT. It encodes CASIPGQATEAFF.

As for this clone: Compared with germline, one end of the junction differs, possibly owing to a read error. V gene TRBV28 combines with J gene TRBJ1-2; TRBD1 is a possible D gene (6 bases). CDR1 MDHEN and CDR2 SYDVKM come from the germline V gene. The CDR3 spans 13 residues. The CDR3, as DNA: TGTGCCACCGGGACGGCAGGGGCACCAATCGGGCCCTTC. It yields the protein CATGTAGAPIGPF.

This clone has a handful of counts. CDR3 region: CASSIGTGSSYEQYF. The CDR3, as DNA: TGTGCCAGTAGTATAGGGACAGGGAGCTCCTACGAGCAGTACTTC. The chain has TRBV19 and TRBJ2-7; 8 nucleotides match TRBD1. This CDR3 region has 15 residues. Germline assignment: CDR1 LNHDA and CDR2 SQIVND (reference sequence). The V segment lost 1 base and the J segment 0 bases; nucleotides outside the gene matches: 2. Filled out from reference TRBV19 and TRBJ2-7, the complete variable domain reads DGGITQSPKYLFRKEGQNVTLSCEQNLNHDAMYWYRQDPGQGLRLIYYSQIVNDFQKGDIAEGYSVSREKKESFPLTVTSAQKNPTAFYLCASSIGTGSSYEQYFGPGTRLTVT.

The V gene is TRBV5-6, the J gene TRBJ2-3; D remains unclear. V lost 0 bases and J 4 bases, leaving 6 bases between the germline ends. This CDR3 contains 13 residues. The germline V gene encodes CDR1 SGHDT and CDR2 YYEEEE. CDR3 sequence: CASSLDNSDTQYF. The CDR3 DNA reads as TGTGCCAGCAGCTTGGACAATTCAGATACGCAGTATTTT.

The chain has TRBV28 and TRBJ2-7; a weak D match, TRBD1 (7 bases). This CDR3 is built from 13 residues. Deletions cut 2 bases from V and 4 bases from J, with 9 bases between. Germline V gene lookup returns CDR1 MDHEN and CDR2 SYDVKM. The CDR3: CASSLAGGYEQYF. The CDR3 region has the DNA TGTGCCAGCAGTTTAGCAGGGGGGTACGAGCAGTACTTC.

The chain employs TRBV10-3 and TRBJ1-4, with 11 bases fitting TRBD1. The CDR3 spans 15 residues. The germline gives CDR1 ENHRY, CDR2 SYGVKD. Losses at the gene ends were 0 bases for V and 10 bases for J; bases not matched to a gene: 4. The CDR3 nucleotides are TGTGCCATCAGTGAGTCCGGACAGGGGGCGAGAAAACTGTTTTTT. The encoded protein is CAISESGQGARKLFF.

The CDR3 here is CASSIVVRVGGYTF. CDR3 DNA: TGTGCCAGCAGTATCGTAGTCAGGGTGGGTGGCTACACCTTC. The genes are TRBV2 and TRBJ1-2, with D possibly matching TRBD1 (5 bases). The length of the CDR3 is 14 residues. The germline gives CDR1 SNHLY, CDR2 FYNNEI. The germline V and J ends were trimmed by 5 bases and 7 bases, with 17 bases remaining between them.

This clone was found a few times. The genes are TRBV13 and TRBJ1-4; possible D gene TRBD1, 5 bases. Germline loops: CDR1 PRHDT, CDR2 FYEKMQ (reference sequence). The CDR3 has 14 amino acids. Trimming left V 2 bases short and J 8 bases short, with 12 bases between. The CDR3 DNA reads TGTGCCAGCAGCTTACCAGGGTCAGGAGAAAAACTGTTTTTT. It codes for CASSLPGSGEKLFF.

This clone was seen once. In nucleotides, the CDR3 is TGTGCCAGCAGCGTAATCGAGACTAGCAACGGGGAGCTGTTTTTT. This gives the protein CASSVIETSNGELFF. The chain couples TRBV9 to TRBJ2-2; 7 nucleotides match TRBD2. The germline gives CDR1 SGDLS, CDR2 YYNGEE. With V trimmed by 1 base and J by 7 bases, 7 bases remained unmatched. The CDR3 length is 15 residues.

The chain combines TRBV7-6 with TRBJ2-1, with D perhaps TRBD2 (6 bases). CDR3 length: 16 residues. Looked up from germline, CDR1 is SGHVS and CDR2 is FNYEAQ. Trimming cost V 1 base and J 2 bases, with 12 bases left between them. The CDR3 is CASSLDRLAAYNEQFF. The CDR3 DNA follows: TGTGCCAGCAGCTTAGATCGGTTAGCGGCCTACAATGAGCAGTTCTTC.